This TCR beta chain came from a study of identical twins. In its sample, this clonotype was seen a few times. The CDR3 has 16 residues. The ends lost 3 bases at V and 5 bases at J; junction bases unmatched: 9. Looked up from germline, CDR1 is SGDLS and CDR2 is YYNGEE. Each CDR3 protein gets one entry after TCRdb re-called the 5' RACE reads with MiXCR. The sample records 400,000 to 500,000 distinct CDR3 sequences, roughly 20% being singletons. The gene calls are TRBV9 and TRBJ2-2; TRBD1 matches 8 bases. The receptor comes from a man aged 45 to 65 in good health. The material sequenced was naive T cells sorted from blood. CDR3: CASSAGTGLSTGELFF. CDR3 DNA: TGTGCCAGCAGCGCCGGGACAGGACTTAGTACCGGGGAGCTGTTTTTT.